One sample yielded the 6 T cell receptor beta chains listed below, sequenced in a study of cytomegalovirus exposure and HLA in healthy donors. Use of 60 Vbeta and 13 Jbeta primers characterized the PCR. Only in-frame clones appear in the TCRdb table, and some are missing; sequencing was by immunoSEQ multiplex PCR. The data show 160,000 or so clones, 70% to 80% seen once. Sequences were obtained from PBMCs. These receptors all come from a man aged 25-40 years in good health and CMV-seropositive.

The gene calls are TRBV5-1 and TRBJ1-1; D remains ambiguous. V lost 2 bases, J lost 3 bases, and 11 bases lay in between. The germline V gene has CDR1 SGHRS and CDR2 YFSETQ. The CDR3 has 14 residues. CDR3 protein: CASSFSGDDTEAFF. CDR3 bases: TGCGCCAGCAGCTTTTCTGGAGATGACACTGAAGCTTTCTTT.

This chain uses TRBV28 with TRBJ1-1; a weak D match, TRBD1 (6 bases). The germline V gene encodes CDR1 MDHEN and CDR2 SYDVKM. V was cut by 7 bases and J by 4 bases, with 19 bases left in between. The CDR3 is 15 residues long. The CDR3 loop reads CASNLGGGLATEAFF. For the CDR3, the DNA is TGTGCCAGCAACTTGGGTGGGGGCTTGGCCACTGAAGCTTTCTTT.

This clone has a handful of counts. This sequence joins TRBV7-8 and TRBJ2-3; D is possibly TRBD1 (5 bases). Per germline, CDR1 SGHVS and CDR2 FQNEAQ. V was clipped by 4 bases and J by 0 bases, with 8 bases between them. CDR3 size: 14 residues. The CDR3 nucleotides are TGTGCCAGCAGCTCTAGGGGTAGCACAGATACGCAGTATTTT. This gives the protein CASSSRGSTDTQYF.

CDR3 region: CASSEGQGFYEQYF. As DNA, the CDR3 is TGTGCCAGCAGTGAGGGGCAGGGATTCTACGAGCAGTACTTC. The chain employs TRBV2 and TRBJ2-7; D is possibly TRBD1 (5 bases). The V gene's germline CDR1 is SNHLY and CDR2 FYNNEI. V lost 3 bases, J lost 3 bases, and 12 bases lay in between. This CDR3 contains 14 residues.

This clone has a handful of counts. A far larger clone is one nucleotide away, so this likely arose from a read error. The chain uses TRBV4-1 and TRBJ2-3; 7 bases agree with TRBD2. This CDR3 spans 15 amino acids. V lost 0 bases and J lost 6; bases outside the gene matches: 6. CDR1 MGHRA and CDR2 YSYEKL come from the germline V gene. CDR3 in amino acids: CASSQDPHGGDTQYF. The CDR3 DNA sequence: TGCGCCAGCAGCCAAGACCCTCACGGGGGGGATACGCAGTATTTT.

This chain links TRBV7-9 with TRBJ1-2, with 7 bases identical to TRBD1. Germline V gene lookup returns CDR1 SEHNR and CDR2 FQNEAQ (reference sequence). With V trimmed by 7 bases and J by 4 bases, 3 bases remained unmatched. The CDR3 has 12 residues. CDR3 nucleotides: TGTGCCAGCAACCGGGACAGCTATGGCTACACCTTC. It codes for CASNRDSYGYTF.